This T cell receptor beta chain is from a study of T cell responses to AZD1222 COVID-19 vaccine (TCRdb year 2021). As for the study more broadly: TCR sequencing covered fewer than 250 trial participants: some 210 given two doses of AZD1222 and 26 given two doses of MenACWY control vaccine. Trial participants were enrolled into age subgroups of 18-55, 56-69 and 70-plus years, which contained approximately 150, 30 and 60 TCR-sequenced participants, respectively. What the research found in general, with its limitations: The 56-69-year group was small, and its depth increase did not reach significance, likely because of low power. Reportedly, close to half of the unique spike-specific TCRs recognized epitopes lying outside the regions that are mutated in the B.1.351 and B.1.1.7 variants. A significant rise in spike-specific TCR breadth and depth was observed after two AZD1222 doses relative to day 0 and relative to MenACWY recipients. Conclusions about previously exposed vaccinees were limited because only a handful of AZD1222 recipients were SARS-CoV-2 seropositive at baseline. Participants were mostly white British, with more females than males. The authors suggested clonal diversity may have been underestimated. The vaccine-associated CD4 TCRs covered the entire spike protein, and the dominant responses fell in regions 160-218 and 743-854. Because no day 14 peak-response samples were available, repertoires were characterized only after the peak T cell response.

The CDR3 regions of human TCRbeta chains were analyzed by immunosequencing. In the source study's methods: TCRs in the repertoires were matched against a reference library of SARS-CoV-2-specific TCRs that had been generated with the MIRA antigen-specificity platform. Breadth was defined as the fraction of unique TCRs that were SARS-CoV-2-associated. Depth was defined as the fraction of total T cells that were SARS-CoV-2-associated. Using the MIRA data, every spike-specific TCR was mapped to the spike region that the TCR reacted to and assigned to either a CD4 or a CD8 class. Log10-transformed breadth and depth values were compared by one-way ANOVA with Sidak's multiple comparisons tests. The immuneACCESS repertoire file appears here via TCRdb, limited to in-frame rearrangements. These files lack a portion of the clones; in checked studies, under half of the deficit traces to unresolved V genes, and the cause of the others is not known. V and J calls plus clone size are reproduced from that table; the DNA served to infer D and trimming. Within this sample are about 52,000 clones, with 80% to 90% of them counted one time only. The top ten clonotypes cover roughly 2.5% of the sample.

Read against the paper, the sample's time point label means: about 28 days (+/-7) after the second vaccine dose. Because spike-specific TCR depth and breadth did not differ between the two schedules, AZD1222 recipients who got a second dose at roughly 4 weeks were pooled with those who got a second dose at roughly 12 weeks. Samples from vaccinated people were obtained from the UK trials COV001 and COV002, which included a single-blind randomized controlled phase 2/3 trial of AZD1222 (ChAdOx1 nCoV-19) in healthy adults. Trial participant PBMC samples were collected at day 0 and day 28 after the second dose for TCRbeta chain sequencing. In regard to this clone: Its target antigen remains unknown. Base qualities are not recorded, but no much larger clone differs from it by a single base.

CDR1 and CDR2, looked up from the germline V gene, are ENHRY and SYGVKD. Its CDR3 holds 14 amino acids, cysteine through phenylalanine. Just the 42-base CDR3 DNA is kept, in frame starting at base 1. V is pared back by 4 bases and J by 7 bases, with 11 bases lying between the germline termini. This clonotype was obtained from an adult who received the AZD1222 COVID-19 vaccine. This specimen consisted of peripheral blood, obtained 28 days after the second AZD1222 dose. The chain couples TRBV10-3 to TRBJ1-6; a tentative D match to TRBD1 spans 5 bases. The CDR3: CAISVGGINSPLHF. The DNA sequence follows: TGTGCCATCAGTGTCGGGGGAATCAATTCACCCCTCCACTTT.